The clone carrying this TCR beta chain was observed a single time. The sample originates from a study of shared clonotypes between healthy human individuals. Trimming took off 4 bases at V and 5 bases at J, with 20 bases between the two ends. The CDR3 has 16 residues. The germline V gene has CDR1 KGHSH and CDR2 LQKENI. Profiled with immunoSEQ multiplex PCR; TCRdb holds only in-frame clones, not every one. The table has approximately 1,500,000 clones, roughly 95% seen once. Sample: naive CD4+ T cells sorted from blood. The subset here: CD45RA+ positively selected. The source is a man aged 25-45 years in good health. The rearrangement uses TRBV18 and TRBJ2-5; tentative D call: TRBD2 (6 bases). The CDR3 sequence is CASSQSGLALSETQYF. The CDR3 coding sequence is TGTGCCAGCTCACAGAGCGGGCTGGCCTTATCGGAGACCCAGTACTTC.